This T cell receptor beta chain was found in a study of shared clonotypes between healthy human individuals. CDR3 length: 13 residues. Per germline, CDR1 GTSNPN and CDR2 SVGIG (reference sequence). After removal of 1 base from V and 5 bases from J, the junction contained 2 bases not matched to a gene. A remark on this clone: Additional DNA sequences in this sample encode the identical CDR3.

The repertoire was sequenced with immunoSEQ multiplex PCR; TCRdb's copy has only in-frame clones and lacks some. The sample holds 2,100,000 or so clones; approximately 96% are singletons and the top ten take roughly 0.13%. Source material: naive CD4+ T cells sorted from blood. As for subset: CD45RA+ positively selected. The V gene is TRBV30, the J gene TRBJ1-2, with 9 nucleotides matching TRBD1. The receptor's source is a young man in good health. CDR3 loop: CAWSGGTGYGYTF. CDR3 nucleotides: TGTGCCTGGAGTGGTGGGACAGGGTATGGCTACACCTTC.